The clone carrying this T cell receptor beta chain was recorded a few times. Germline CDR1 reads SGHRS; CDR2 reads YFSETQ. V lost 10 bases and J lost 2, with 12 bases in between. The CDR3 has 13 residues. The source of the sample is a study of tumour-infiltrating T cells in Burkitt lymphoma. Overall study context: Productive clonality predicted overall and progression-free survival.

Produced via immunoSEQ multiplex PCR; TCRdb's table is partial and in-frame only. The sample lists under 8,000 clones; around a tenth were seen once. Specimen: tumor tissue. This TCR derives from a human donor with diffuse large B-cell lymphoma. This sequence joins TRBV5-1 and TRBJ2-2; D might be TRBD1 or TRBD2, each matching 5 bases. The CDR3 is CAVGLANTGELFF. In DNA form, the CDR3 reads TGCGCCGTGGGGCTAGCTAACACCGGGGAGCTGTTTTTT.